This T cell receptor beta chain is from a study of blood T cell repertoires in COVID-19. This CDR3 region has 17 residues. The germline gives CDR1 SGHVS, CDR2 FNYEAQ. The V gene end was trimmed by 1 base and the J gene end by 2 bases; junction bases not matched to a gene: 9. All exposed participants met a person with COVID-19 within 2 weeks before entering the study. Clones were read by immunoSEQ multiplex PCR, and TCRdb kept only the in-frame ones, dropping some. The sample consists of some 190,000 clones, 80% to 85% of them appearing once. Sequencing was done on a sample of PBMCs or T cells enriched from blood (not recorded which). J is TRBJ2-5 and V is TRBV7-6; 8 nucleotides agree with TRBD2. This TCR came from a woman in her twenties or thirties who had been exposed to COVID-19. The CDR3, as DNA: TGTGCCAGCAGCTTAGGTGGTGGCGGGGGGCTTCAAGAGACCCAGTACTTC. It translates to CASSLGGGGGLQETQYF.